The 27 T cell receptor beta chains reported below all come from one sample, sequenced in a study of blood T cell repertoires in COVID-19. TCRdb's table, derived via immunoSEQ multiplex PCR, lists solely in-frame clones and lacks some. The sample contains about 150,000 clones, 85% to 90% of which appear only once. Material: PBMCs or T cells enriched from blood (not recorded which). The receptors stem from a woman in her forties or fifties who had recovered from COVID-19.

The rearrangement joins TRBV6-1 to TRBJ1-1; D not resolved. CDR1 and CDR2 from the germline V gene are MNHNS and SASEGT. V was trimmed by 5 bases and J by 0 bases, leaving 10 bases between them. The CDR3 consists of 14 residues. The CDR3 bases are TGTGCCAGCAGTCCACCCTCAGTGAACACTGAAGCTTTCTTT. It translates to CASSPPSVNTEAFF.

The V call is TRBV11-3, the J call TRBJ2-2; 11 bases line up with TRBD1. V lost 4 bases, J lost 4 bases, and 2 bases stayed unmatched. The CDR3 has 15 amino acids. The V gene's germline CDR1 is SGHNT and CDR2 YENEEA. Here the CDR3 reads CASSWGTGGTGELFF. DNA for the CDR3: TGTGCCAGCAGCTGGGGGACAGGGGGCACCGGGGAGCTGTTTTTT.

The chain carries TRBV5-1 and TRBJ2-5; TRBD1 aligns across 8 bases. The germline V gene has CDR1 SGHRS and CDR2 YFSETQ. The V segment lost 6 bases and the J segment 4 bases; nucleotides outside the gene matches: 8. The CDR3 runs to 14 residues. DNA for the CDR3: TGCGCCAGCAAGATCCGGACAGGGATAGAGACCCAGTACTTC. Residues: CASKIRTGIETQYF.

This rearrangement joins TRBV7-2 to TRBJ1-4; 7 bases agree with TRBD1. This CDR3 has 14 residues. Germline loops: CDR1 SGHTA, CDR2 FQGNSA. V lost 5 bases and J lost 3; bases outside the gene matches: 3. CDR3 DNA: TGTGCCAGCAGCGTCGACAGGGCTAATGAAAAACTGTTTTTT. Translating it yields CASSVDRANEKLFF. The full variable domain, with the rest looked up from reference TRBV7-2 and TRBJ1-4, is GAGVSQSPSNKVTEKGKDVELRCDPISGHTALYWYRQSLGQGLEFLIYFQGNSAPDKSGLPSDRFSAERTGGSVSTLTIQRTQQEDSAVYLCASSVDRANEKLFFGSGTQLSVL.

The count of this clone is one. J is TRBJ1-2 and V is TRBV5-4; the match to TRBD1 covers 12 bases. CDR1 is SGHNT and CDR2 is YYREEE in the germline V gene (reference sequence). The CDR3 is made up of 15 amino acids. V lost 4 bases, J lost 4 bases, and 5 bases stayed unmatched. CDR3 residues: CASSGGTGGLYGYTF. CDR3 DNA: TGTGCCAGCAGCGGGGGGACAGGGGGCCTCTATGGCTACACCTTC.

The chain recombines TRBV2 with TRBJ2-5, with no clear D. Germline V lookup: CDR1 SNHLY, CDR2 FYNNEI. V dropped 3 bases and J dropped 2 bases, with 7 bases sitting between them. The CDR3 is made up of 13 amino acids. This chain's CDR3 is CASSEVRQETQYF. The CDR3 DNA reads TGTGCCAGCAGTGAGGTACGGCAAGAGACCCAGTACTTC.

This chain connects TRBV7-6 to TRBJ2-5; 15 nucleotides line up with TRBD2. CDR3 length: 17 amino acids. Germline V gene data show CDR1 as SGHVS and CDR2 as FNYEAQ. J lost 1 base, V lost 5 bases, and 5 bases had no gene match. DNA of the CDR3: TGTGCCAGCAGCCCCGGACTAGCGGGGGGGCCCCAAGAGACCCAGTACTTC. It codes for CASSPGLAGGPQETQYF.

The chain couples TRBV7-9 to TRBJ1-4; D is possibly TRBD1 (5 bases). The CDR3 is 15 amino acids. The germline CDR1 and CDR2 sequences are SEHNR and FQNEAQ (reference sequence). The ends were cut back, 8 bases at V and 6 bases at J, with 19 bases in the middle. This CDR3 is CASSPGWTWDEKLFF. CDR3 nucleotide sequence: TGTGCCAGCTCGCCAGGGTGGACATGGGATGAAAAACTGTTTTTT.

This chain uses TRBV24-1 with TRBJ1-1; the match to TRBD1 covers 8 bases. This CDR3 comprises 16 residues. V gave up 5 bases and J gave up 5 bases; unmatched junction bases: 12. Germline V gives CDR1 KGHDR, CDR2 SFDVKD. CDR3 amino acids: CATSGGSGGAGTEAFF. CDR3 DNA: TGTGCCACCAGTGGGGGGTCAGGGGGCGCAGGTACTGAAGCTTTCTTT.

The V gene is TRBV18, the J gene TRBJ2-7; perhaps TRBD1 as D (6 bases). Germline CDR1 is KGHSH and CDR2 is LQKENI. The V end was cut by 0 bases, the J end by 2 bases, with 8 bases between. The CDR3 extends over 14 amino acids. The CDR3: CASSPPNRAYEQYF. DNA of the CDR3: TGTGCCAGCTCACCACCGAACAGGGCCTACGAGCAGTACTTC.

The genes are TRBV7-2 and TRBJ2-7; 11 bases map to TRBD2. The CDR3 is 15 residues long. Germline values: CDR1 SGHTA, CDR2 FQGNSA. J gave up 5 bases and V 5 bases, and 8 bases lay outside the gene matches. CDR3 sequence: CASSHNSGGGNEQYF. The CDR3 region has the DNA TGTGCCAGCAGCCACAATAGCGGGGGGGGAAACGAGCAGTACTTC.

In its sample, this clone was seen once. The chain recombines TRBV5-1 with TRBJ1-2, with D unclear. The CDR3 consists of 12 residues. Looked up from germline, CDR1 is SGHRS and CDR2 is YFSETQ. The V and J ends lost 5 bases and 3 bases respectively, with 8 bases between them. The CDR3 sequence: CASSSQDYGYTF. In DNA form, the CDR3 reads TGCGCCAGCAGTTCCCAGGACTATGGCTACACCTTC.

The rearrangement links TRBV2 to TRBJ1-1; TRBD1 might be the D (5 bases). CDR3 length equals 14 residues. Germline V gene data show CDR1 as SNHLY and CDR2 as FYNNEI. V lost 7 bases and J 3 bases, leaving 15 bases between the germline ends. This CDR3 reads CASINQGTHTEAFF. CDR3 in DNA: TGTGCCAGCATAAATCAGGGAACGCACACTGAAGCTTTCTTT.

This chain joins TRBV29-1 and TRBJ2-5; 16 bases map to TRBD2. The germline V gene encodes CDR1 SQVTM and CDR2 ANQGSEA. CDR3 length equals 17 residues. V was pared by 7 bases and J by 5 bases, with 13 bases of the junction left unmatched. The CDR3, as DNA: TGCAGCGCCCCGGGACTAGCGGGGGGGCCGGCCGGGGAGACCCAGTACTTC. It encodes CSAPGLAGGPAGETQYF. Using reference TRBV29-1 and TRBJ2-5 for the parts outside the CDR3, the full variable domain is SAVISQKPSRDICQRGTSLTIQCQVDSQVTMMFWYRQQPGQSLTLIATANQGSEATYESGFVIDKFPISRPNLTFSTLTVSNMSPEDSSIYLCSAPGLAGGPAGETQYFGPGTRLLVL.

The chain links TRBV7-2 to TRBJ2-3, with unresolved D. The CDR3 loop spans 15 amino acids. Germline values: CDR1 SGHTA, CDR2 FQGNSA. V shed 2 bases and J shed 0 bases, with 9 bases lying between them. CDR3 residues: CASSLFRSSTDTQYF. DNA for the CDR3: TGTGCCAGCAGCTTATTCCGTTCTAGCACAGATACGCAGTATTTT. The full variable domain, rest sourced from reference TRBV7-2 and TRBJ2-3, is GAGVSQSPSNKVTEKGKDVELRCDPISGHTALYWYRQSLGQGLEFLIYFQGNSAPDKSGLPSDRFSAERTGGSVSTLTIQRTQQEDSAVYLCASSLFRSSTDTQYFGPGTRLTVL.

The chain combines TRBV7-2 with TRBJ2-1; 9 positions agree with TRBD2. This CDR3 is 15 amino acids long. V shed 6 bases, J shed 5 bases, and the junction held 8 bases outside the gene matches. CDR1 is SGHTA and CDR2 is FQGNSA in the germline V gene. The CDR3 sequence is CASRPAGGRNNEQFF. The CDR3 DNA follows: TGTGCCAGCAGACCAGCGGGGGGTAGGAACAATGAGCAGTTCTTC.

The chain combines TRBV5-6 with TRBJ1-4, with 12 bases matching TRBD1. This CDR3 region has 18 residues. Germline CDR1 reads SGHDT; CDR2 reads YYEEEE. V shed 4 bases and J 1 base; nucleotides not matched to a gene: 8. The CDR3 loop is CASSRPGTGGGTNEKLFF. The CDR3 DNA reads TGTGCCAGCAGCCGTCCCGGGACAGGGGGCGGAACTAATGAAAAACTGTTTTTT.

V gene TRBV7-2 combines with J gene TRBJ2-5, with TRBD2 as a possible D gene (6 bases). V gave up 5 bases and J gave up 2 bases, with 9 bases separating them. The CDR3 loop spans 13 amino acids. Germline values: CDR1 SGHTA, CDR2 FQGNSA. CDR3 sequence reads: CASSPGGQETQYF. The CDR3 DNA sequence: TGTGCCAGCAGCCCCGGGGGACAAGAGACCCAGTACTTC.

The rearrangement joins TRBV12-3 or TRBV12-4 to TRBJ2-3; D is unclear. V lost 2 bases to trimming and J lost 2 bases, with 5 bases between them. The CDR3 spans 13 residues. The CDR3 here is CASSLQVTDTQYF. The CDR3 bases are TGTGCCAGCAGTTTACAGGTCACAGATACGCAGTATTTT.

The chain is built from TRBV15 and TRBJ1-3, with a possible D match to TRBD1 (6 bases). Deletions cut 4 bases from V and 3 bases from J, with 22 bases between. The CDR3 is 18 amino acids. In germline, CDR1 is LNHNV, CDR2 YYDKDF (reference sequence). CDR3 in DNA: TGTGCCACCAGCAACACAGGTTTCAGGGGAAGAATTGGAAACACCATATATTTT. Translation gives CATSNTGFRGRIGNTIYF.

The chain employs TRBV12-5 and TRBJ2-1; the D is unclear. Germline CDR1 reads LGHNT; CDR2 reads FRNRAP. The germline V and J ends were trimmed by 2 bases and 9 bases, with 11 bases remaining between them. The CDR3 spans 13 residues. CDR3 sequence reads: CASGLKSFGEQFF. CDR3 nucleotides: TGTGCTAGTGGTTTGAAAAGCTTCGGTGAGCAGTTCTTC.

The sample holds one count of this clone. The chain is built from TRBV29-1 and TRBJ2-2; the D is unclear. Germline loops: CDR1 SQVTM, CDR2 ANQGSEA. The V gene lost 4 bases and the J gene lost 1 base, with 7 bases spanning the gap. This CDR3 comprises 13 residues. CDR3 DNA: TGCAGCGTTGCTAACAGGAACACCGGGGAGCTGTTTTTT. It specifies CSVANRNTGELFF.

The gene calls are TRBV11-2 and TRBJ1-1, with D possibly matching TRBD1 (5 bases). This CDR3 region has 13 residues. Trimming cost V 5 bases and J 1 base, with 8 bases left between them. Per germline, CDR1 SGHAT and CDR2 FQNNGV. Here the CDR3 reads CASSLTGNTEAFF. CDR3 DNA sequence: TGTGCCAGCAGCCTTACAGGGAACACTGAAGCTTTCTTT.

The rearrangement joins TRBV27 to TRBJ2-3; possibly TRBD1 for D (5 bases). CDR1 and CDR2 from the germline V gene are MNHEY and SMNVEV (reference sequence). The CDR3 contains 17 residues. Trimming took off 1 base at V and 0 bases at J, with 14 bases between the two ends. In nucleotides, the CDR3 is TGTGCCAGCAGTTTATTGACGACAGCCACTAGCACAGATACGCAGTATTTT. As protein: CASSLLTTATSTDTQYF.

This chain connects TRBV7-8 to TRBJ1-2, with 11 nucleotides matching TRBD1. With 4 bases clipped from V and 1 base from J, the junction kept 8 bases outside the gene matches. The CDR3 covers 17 residues. Germline-derived CDR1 and CDR2 are SGHVS and FQNEAQ. CDR3 sequence (DNA): TGTGCCAGCAGCTATAGCGGACAGGGGGCTAGTAACTATGGCTACACCTTC. It is translated as CASSYSGQGASNYGYTF.

This clone was counted once. V and J are TRBV19 and TRBJ1-6, with a tentative D call TRBD1 (6 bases). This CDR3 contains 15 residues. Trimming left V 7 bases short and J 5 bases short, with 15 bases between. The germline V gene has CDR1 LNHDA and CDR2 SQIVND (reference sequence). CDR3 nucleotide sequence: TGTGCCAGTACTATCTCAGGGGTTAATAATTCACCCCTCCACTTT. This translates into CASTISGVNNSPLHF. Full variable domain (outside the CDR3, taken from reference TRBV19 and TRBJ1-6): DGGITQSPKYLFRKEGQNVTLSCEQNLNHDAMYWYRQDPGQGLRLIYYSQIVNDFQKGDIAEGYSVSREKKESFPLTVTSAQKNPTAFYLCASTISGVNNSPLHFGNGTRLTVT.

The rearrangement uses TRBV6-1 and TRBJ1-3; 7 positions match TRBD1. Germline loops: CDR1 MNHNS, CDR2 SASEGT. The CDR3 length is 16 residues. The V gene end was trimmed by 1 base and the J gene end by 0 bases; junction bases not matched to a gene: 3. DNA of the CDR3: TGTGCCAGCAGTGAAGGGCCAGGGGGCTCTGGAAACACCATATATTTT. As protein: CASSEGPGGSGNTIYF.